This T cell receptor (beta chain) comes out of a study of blood T cell repertoires in COVID-19. Generated by immunoSEQ multiplex PCR, the TCRdb table keeps only in-frame clones and is missing some. In the table there are some 300,000 clones, approximately 90% of which are singletons. As regards this clone: An end of the junction does not agree with germline; a read error may underlie this.

This CDR3 has 13 residues. The germline gives CDR1 SSHAT, CDR2 FNYEAQ (reference sequence). Sequencing was done on a sample of peripheral blood. The source is a woman in her 50s with COVID-19, enrolled during active disease. The chain has TRBV7-7 and TRBJ1-1; D uncertain. CDR3 nucleotides: TGTGCTAGCAGCCCGAGTGTGAACACTGAAGCTTTCTTT. Translated: CASSPSVNTEAFF.